This T cell receptor beta chain was recorded in a study of shared clonotypes between healthy human individuals. Measured with immunoSEQ multiplex PCR; TCRdb has only the in-frame clones, and not every one. The sample has roughly 1.4 million clones; 97% to 99% are singletons. V lost 5 bases and J 2 bases, leaving 10 bases between the germline ends. In germline, CDR1 is SGHTA, CDR2 FQGTGA. This CDR3 has 15 amino acids. Specimen: naive CD4+ T cells sorted from blood. The subset is: CD45RA+ positively selected. The chain uses TRBV7-3 and TRBJ2-6; possible D gene TRBD2, 5 bases. This sequence originates from a young man in good health. The CDR3 reads CASSKEGAGANVLTF. CDR3 sequence (DNA): TGTGCCAGCAGCAAAGAGGGCGCTGGGGCCAACGTCCTGACTTTC. The full variable domain, in which reference TRBV7-3 and TRBJ2-6 provide the parts outside the CDR3, is GAGVSQTPSNKVTEKGKYVELRCDPISGHTALYWYRQSLGQGPEFLIYFQGTGAADDSGLPNDRFFAVRPEGSVSTLKIQRTERGDSAVYLCASSKEGAGANVLTFGAGSRLTVL.